The entry below gives a single TCR beta chain sequence along with its context. Per the germline V gene, CDR1 is SGHRS and CDR2 is YFSETQ. The CDR3 covers 16 residues. V dropped 0 bases and J dropped 8 bases, with 20 bases sitting between them. These data are taken from a study of PD-1 blockade in classical Hodgkin lymphoma. Method: immunoSEQ multiplex PCR; TCRdb's copy keeps in-frame clones and lacks some. The sample has 130,000 to 150,000 clones, about 81% seen once. Relapses following autologous stem cell transplantation were seen in all patients, with brentuximab vedotin exposure varying. The rearrangement uses TRBV5-1 and TRBJ1-2; D is perhaps TRBD1 (6 bases). Sequencing used peripheral blood mononuclear cells (PBMCs), obtained before the second cycle of nivolumab. The clonotype originates from a human donor with classical Hodgkin lymphoma. This chain's CDR3 is CASSLGYRVEIGGYTF. In nucleotides, the CDR3 is TGCGCCAGCAGCTTGGGGTACAGGGTCGAAATCGGGGGCTACACCTTC.